The sequence of this T cell receptor beta chain was determined in a study of T cells in Graves' hyperthyroidism and ophthalmopathy (dated by TCRdb to the late 2010s). With regard to the full study: TCR V-J signatures able to tell the groups apart were searched for in a discovery cohort of 100 patients, of whom roughly 42 had Graves' ophthalmopathy and 55 to 65 had stable Graves' hyperthyroidism. Whether ophthalmopathy could be predicted prospectively was tested in an independent validation cohort made up of 18 to 20 hyperthyroidism patients plus 17 patients who later progressed to ophthalmopathy. The 95 to 100 discovery patients were divided at random into training and test sets in a 7:3 ratio. Thyroid tissue and blood T-cell repertoires from more than 5 Graves' hyperthyroidism patients were also compared in the study. After blood sampling, hyperthyroidism patients were treated with methimazole at a starting dose of 30 mg daily, and ophthalmopathy patients were treated with high-dose intravenous methylprednisolone. The paper reports TCR Vbeta CDR3 sequencing of some 140 peripheral blood samples: some 44 ophthalmopathy, 70 to 85 hyperthyroidism and approximately 17 progressor patients.

The germline V gene (reference sequence) provides CDR1 LNHNV and CDR2 YYDKDF. The CDR3 runs 17 amino acids, cysteine and phenylalanine included. Solely the CDR3 DNA is kept, with 51 bases framed from the first base. Deletion took 0 bases off V and 0 bases off J, with a span of 9 bases between the germline ends. Stable Graves' hyperthyroidism was defined as no progression to ophthalmopathy during 18 months of follow-up. Hyperthyroidism patients were newly diagnosed, with disease duration under 2 months, and aged 18 to 65 years. Any patient with an uncontrolled infection, another autoimmune disease, pregnancy or lactation was excluded. Diagnoses were established on the basis of clinical symptoms, serum thyroxine and TRAb, thyroid ultrasound, and orbital computed tomography. Trizol reagent was used to extract total RNA, and RNA quality was then checked on an Agilent 2100 Bioanalyzer. The TCR beta CDR3 regions were amplified from the RNA transcripts. For the first round of RT-PCR on the TCR CDR3, the HTBI primer set was used together with the Qiagen OneStep RT-PCR kit. Libraries were constructed in a second round of multiplex PCR, after which size selection and purification were carried out. Paired-end sequencing of the libraries was performed with 100 bp reads on an Illumina HiSeq2000. Turning to the authors' computational methods: SOAPnuke was used to process the raw data, removing reads that contained adapters or uncalled bases, had a mean Phred below 15, or lacked an exact match to the constant primer or identifier. High-quality paired reads were merged with COPE v1.2.5, and unique nucleotide sequences were defined as clonotypes. MiTCR v1.1 was used to align the clonotypes against IMGT TRBV, TRBD and TRBJ reference segments. The analysis included only V-J combinations with a frequency above 0.0001, which together covered around 99% of the repertoires. The TCS score was defined as the ratio of F50 (clonal expansion) to E x V (chaos), calculated using BLOSUM62-based TCRdist between CDR3 peptides within each V-J. Welch's t-statistics and random forest reduced roughly 540 V-J features to 13, which were used in a naive Bayes classifier (R e1071). TCRdb itself trimmed the public reads at Q25 with fastp, ran MiXCR and retained productive beta chains. Rows are unified per CDR3 protein, each entry keeping the most common DNA and genes. TCRdb, rather than the study authors, made the V and J calls. The sample table records some 600,000 distinct CDR3 sequences; just over 45% of these occur just once. The top ten constitute roughly 8.2% of the sample.

Notes on this clonotype: Its antigen is currently not known. No clone much larger than this one lies a single base away; base qualities are absent.

Study-level results and caveats: A 13 V-J signature model separated ophthalmopathy from stable hyperthyroidism, with around 91% sensitivity and 81% to 83% specificity in cross-validation and 80%/75% in testing. Most expanded thyroid clonotypes (frequency above 0.001) were also detected in blood, a finding suggesting that blood repertoires may reflect thyroid immune responses. In validation, the model predicted progression to ophthalmopathy with just under 71% sensitivity and 72% to 85% specificity, a median of about six months before onset. No statistical method was used to fix the sample size in advance, and group allocation was not hidden from the investigators.

Material for sequencing was peripheral blood or thyroid tissue (not recorded which). This sequence originates from a woman aged 18-35 years with Graves' hyperthyroidism. Donor details come from another sample of the same person, matched by shared clones. This chain joins TRBV15 to TRBJ2-6, and the D gene may be TRBD1, 5 bases matching. The nucleotide sequence reads as follows: TGTGCCACCAGCAGAGATTGGCAGGGCTCTGGGGCCAACGTCCTGACTTTC. Its protein product is CATSRDWQGSGANVLTF.